The source of this TCR beta chain is a study of graft-versus-host responses after intestinal transplantation. The overall study: Anti-thymocyte globulin induction, then tacrolimus and steroids for 3 to 4 years, went to all recipients.

Overall study findings and caveats: Researchers found GvH clones in recipient marrow, and some showed up first in ileum or blood.

Only in-frame clones appear in the TCRdb table, and some are missing; sequencing was by immunoSEQ multiplex PCR. The sample lists over 45,000 clones, approximately 90% occurring once. Comments on this clone: No antigen is known for it.

The germline gives CDR1 PRHDT, CDR2 FYEKMQ (reference sequence). This CDR3 is 15 amino acids long. The junction had 8 bases not matched to a gene; V was cut back by 5 bases and J by 2 bases. This sample comprised PBMCs, obtained 26 days after transplant. J is TRBJ2-7 and V is TRBV13; 8 bases map to TRBD2. This TCR came from a human patient who received an intestinal transplant, so some T cells may come from the graft donor. This CDR3 reads CASSAAAGGPYEQYF. CDR3 in DNA: TGTGCCAGCAGCGCAGCGGCGGGAGGTCCCTACGAGCAGTACTTC.